These 20 T cell receptor beta chains came from one sample sequenced in a study of T cell responses to AZD1222 COVID-19 vaccine. Assay used: immunoSEQ multiplex PCR; TCRdb lists only in-frame clones, some missing. The top ten clones hold more than 2% of a sample with roughly 150,000 clones, approximately 90% of them seen once. The specimen comprised peripheral blood, sampled on day 0 of AZD1222 vaccination. The receptors were sampled from an adult in good health.

The V call is TRBV7-9, the J call TRBJ1-4, with TRBD1 matching 7 bases. Per the germline V gene, CDR1 is SEHNR and CDR2 is FQNEAQ (reference sequence). The CDR3 loop spans 14 amino acids. Unmatched junction bases numbered 4, after V lost 5 bases and J lost 4 bases. In DNA, the CDR3 is TGTGCCAGCAGCCCGGGACAGTATAATGAAAAACTGTTTTTT. This codes for CASSPGQYNEKLFF.

The rearrangement uses TRBV15 and TRBJ1-1; D not certain. The germline gives CDR1 LNHNV, CDR2 YYDKDF (reference sequence). The CDR3 is 14 residues long. Trimming pared 0 bases from V and 3 bases from J, leaving 8 bases between. The CDR3 coding sequence is TGTGCCACCAGCAGAGATATCCGGTACACTGAAGCTTTCTTT. It specifies CATSRDIRYTEAFF.

This clone was counted between two and nine times. The J gene is TRBJ1-5, the V gene TRBV2; TRBD1 matches at 11 bases. The length of the CDR3 is 14 residues. Germline assignment: CDR1 SNHLY and CDR2 FYNNEI. The trim removed 7 bases at V and 4 bases at J, leaving 3 bases unmatched. CDR3 loop: CASTGQGANQPQHF. For the CDR3, the DNA is TGTGCCAGCACCGGACAGGGGGCTAATCAGCCCCAGCATTTT.

The rearrangement joins TRBV10-3 to TRBJ1-1; D unclear. The germline V gene encodes CDR1 ENHRY and CDR2 SYGVKD. The CDR3 spans 16 residues. Trimming pared 10 bases from V and 4 bases from J, leaving 25 bases between. The CDR3 DNA reads as TGTGCCACCTCCAAGTTCGGGGATTGGAAGTCCACTGAAGCTTTCTTT. Encoded protein: CATSKFGDWKSTEAFF.

The V and J genes are TRBV5-1 and TRBJ1-1; the D is unclear. Germline V gene sequence: CDR1 SGHRS, CDR2 YFSETQ. The CDR3 length is 13 residues. Deletions cut 0 bases from V and 8 bases from J, with 11 bases between. Written as DNA, the CDR3 is TGCGCCAGCAGCTTGGGTTCTGGTACGGAAGCTTTCTTT. Protein sequence: CASSLGSGTEAFF.

This chain links TRBV5-5 with TRBJ2-7; 8 positions agree with TRBD1. Germline V gives CDR1 SGHKS, CDR2 YYEKEE (reference sequence). V gave up 0 bases and J gave up 9 bases; unmatched junction bases: 11. The CDR3 covers 15 residues. Written as DNA, the CDR3 is TGTGCCAGCAGCTTGGAAGGGACAGGCCCCTTTGGGCAGTACTTC. As protein: CASSLEGTGPFGQYF.

The chain links TRBV12-3 or TRBV12-4 to TRBJ1-1; no reliable D call. The CDR3 has 13 residues. Trimming stripped 5 bases from V and 4 bases from J, with 11 bases between. DNA for the CDR3: TGTGCCAGCAGTATAGGACTGAGCACTGAAGCTTTCTTT. It codes for CASSIGLSTEAFF.

In regard to this clone: A much larger clone lies a single base off, so this may be a read error. The V gene is TRBV15, the J gene TRBJ2-3; possible D gene TRBD1, 7 bases. Germline CDR1 LNHNV, CDR2 YYDKDF (reference sequence). The CDR3 has 15 residues. The CDR3 here is CAASRDAGGSDTQYF. CDR3 sequence (DNA): TGTGCCGCCAGCAGAGATGCAGGGGGGTCAGATACGCAGTATTTT.

The chain employs TRBV9 and TRBJ1-2, with D uncertain. The V end was cut by 0 bases, the J end by 1 base, with 4 bases between. The CDR3 extends over 13 amino acids. CDR1 and CDR2 from the germline V gene are SGDLS and YYNGEE. CDR3 loop: CASSVAVNYGYTF. In nucleotides, the CDR3 is TGTGCCAGCAGCGTAGCGGTTAACTATGGCTACACCTTC.

J is TRBJ2-1 and V is TRBV30, with a weak D call TRBD2 (6 bases). Between the trimmed V and J ends, which lost 3 bases and 1 base, there was a span of 13 bases. CDR1 and CDR2 (germline): GTSNPN, SVGIG (reference sequence). The CDR3 spans 15 residues. The CDR3 bases are TGTGCCTGGAGAGTCGGGAGTGGATCCTACAATGAGCAGTTCTTC. Translation: CAWRVGSGSYNEQFF.

The rearrangement uses TRBV4-3 and TRBJ1-2; a possible D gene is TRBD1 (5 bases). Germline assignment: CDR1 LGHNA and CDR2 YSLEER. V was clipped by 0 bases and J by 4 bases, with 15 bases between them. This CDR3 is 16 amino acids long. The CDR3 region is CASSQERGAAGYGYTF. Written as DNA, the CDR3 is TGCGCCAGCAGCCAAGAGCGAGGGGCGGCAGGCTATGGCTACACCTTC.

Only one count was recorded for this clone. This sequence joins TRBV2 and TRBJ1-6; the match to TRBD1 covers 8 bases. V trimming: 4 bases; J trimming: 7 bases; junction bases outside the gene matches: 12. CDR1 and CDR2 from the germline V gene are SNHLY and FYNNEI. The CDR3 runs 17 residues. Here the CDR3 DNA reads TGTGCCAGCAGTGCATGGAACAGGGGGAGAGGCAATTCACCCCTCCACTTT. It specifies CASSAWNRGRGNSPLHF.

The chain couples TRBV6-5 to TRBJ1-3; D not resolved. The length of the CDR3 is 15 residues. Germline V lookup: CDR1 MNHEY, CDR2 SVGAGI. Trimming took off 3 bases at V and 3 bases at J, with 12 bases between the two ends. The CDR3, as DNA: TGTGCCAGCAGTTATAACAACGTCCTTGGAAACACCATATATTTT. Its translation: CASSYNNVLGNTIYF.

The chain carries TRBV18 and TRBJ2-7; TRBD1 matches 7 bases. V gave up 4 bases and J gave up 0 bases; unmatched junction bases: 15. This CDR3 spans 18 amino acids. The germline V gene encodes CDR1 KGHSH and CDR2 LQKENI. The CDR3 here is CASSLTVGLTGSSYEQYF. As DNA, the CDR3 is TGTGCCAGCTCACTCACAGTTGGATTGACAGGGTCCTCCTACGAGCAGTACTTC.

This chain uses TRBV5-1 with TRBJ1-1, with no clear D. Trimming took 0 bases from V and 1 from J, leaving 10 bases between them. Germline V gene lookup returns CDR1 SGHRS and CDR2 YFSETQ. The CDR3 has 15 amino acids. This chain's CDR3 is CASSLDVTTNTEAFF. DNA for the CDR3: TGCGCCAGCAGCTTGGATGTGACCACGAACACTGAAGCTTTCTTT.

This rearrangement joins TRBV19 to TRBJ2-3, with D maybe TRBD2 (5 bases). There are 15 residues in the CDR3. With 7 bases removed from V and 1 base from J, the gap between germline ends came to 15 bases. In germline, CDR1 is LNHDA, CDR2 SQIVND (reference sequence). The CDR3 nucleotides read TGTGCCAGTAAATTGCTCGGAGGCCGCACAGATACGCAGTATTTT. Translation: CASKLLGGRTDTQYF.

The CDR3 DNA follows: TGTGCCAGCAGTATCGGACGGGGTTTTCATTACGAGCAGTACTTC. Translation gives CASSIGRGFHYEQYF. The chain recombines TRBV6-5 with TRBJ2-7; possibly TRBD2 for D (5 bases). With 5 bases removed from V and 4 bases from J, the gap between germline ends came to 18 bases. This CDR3 is built from 15 residues. Germline values: CDR1 MNHEY, CDR2 SVGAGI.

J is TRBJ2-7 and V is TRBV27, with D perhaps matching TRBD1 (6 bases). The V and J ends lost 2 bases and 2 bases respectively, with 13 bases between them. CDR1 is MNHEY and CDR2 is SMNVEV in the germline V gene (reference sequence). The CDR3 has 15 amino acids. CDR3 in amino acids: CASSLSQGRTYEQYF. The CDR3 DNA reads TGTGCCAGCAGTTTAAGCCAGGGGCGGACCTACGAGCAGTACTTC.

CDR3 in amino acids: CASSYSGQPQHF. In DNA form, the CDR3 reads TGTGCCAGCAGTTACTCCGGCCAGCCCCAGCATTTT. This chain connects TRBV6-5 to TRBJ1-5, with D unclear. CDR1 MNHEY and CDR2 SVGAGI come from the germline V gene. Trimming took 0 bases from V and 7 from J, leaving 4 bases between them. This CDR3 has 12 amino acids.

The V call is TRBV29-1, the J call TRBJ1-1, with D perhaps TRBD1 (5 bases). The germline V gene encodes CDR1 SQVTM and CDR2 ANQGSEA. CDR3 length: 12 amino acids. V shed 4 bases and J shed 7 bases, with 13 bases lying between them. CDR3 sequence (DNA): TGCAGCGTTGGGTCCCAGGGTGGTGAAGCTTTCTTT. Protein product: CSVGSQGGEAFF.